One sample yielded the 3 T cell receptor beta chains listed below, sequenced in a study of a mutant IDH1 vaccine in newly diagnosed glioma. Their antigens remain unidentified. The time point: week 23, last vaccination. In every dose of vaccine, 300 ug of mutant IDH1 20-mer peptide was given alongside topical imiquimod. Using immunoSEQ multiplex PCR, the repertoire was profiled, and TCRdb retains in-frame clones only, with some absent. The repertoire holds tens of thousands of clones, with about four fifths as singletons. Source: PBMCs, taken from a glioma patient whose treatment included an IDH1 peptide vaccine. The source of these receptors is a man aged 35 to 55 with glioma.

The V gene is TRBV6-6, the J gene TRBJ1-5; 10 nucleotides match TRBD1. J was trimmed by 5 bases and V by 6 bases; bases with no gene match: 7. This CDR3 spans 15 amino acids. CDR1 is MNHNY and CDR2 is SVGAGI in the germline V gene (reference sequence). The CDR3 sequence: CASRGQGGRHQPQHF. CDR3 sequence (DNA): TGTGCCAGCAGAGGACAGGGGGGCCGACATCAGCCCCAGCATTTT.

The chain couples TRBV5-1 to TRBJ1-6; possible D gene TRBD1, 5 bases. The germline V gene has CDR1 SGHRS and CDR2 YFSETQ. The CDR3 totals 14 residues. Trimming took off 2 bases at V and 8 bases at J, with 11 bases between the two ends. CDR3 nucleotides: TGCGCCAGCAGCTTCGTGGGGACGGATTCACCCCTCCACTTT. It codes for CASSFVGTDSPLHF.

The chain is built from TRBV19 and TRBJ2-1, with 10 bases lining up with TRBD1. The germline gives CDR1 LNHDA, CDR2 SQIVND (reference sequence). Trimming took 6 bases from V and 6 from J; bases not matched to a gene: 5. This CDR3 spans 14 amino acids. CDR3 region: CASSRDRGVNEQFF. CDR3 in DNA: TGTGCCAGTAGCCGGGACAGGGGTGTCAATGAGCAGTTCTTC.